This TCR beta chain was found in a study of cytomegalovirus exposure and HLA in healthy donors. With 60 Vbeta and 13 Jbeta primers, the PCR was carried out. Assay used: immunoSEQ multiplex PCR; TCRdb lists only in-frame clones, some missing. Recorded for this sample: 200,000 to 250,000 clones. With 4 bases removed from V and 2 bases from J, the gap between germline ends came to 11 bases. The germline CDR1 and CDR2 sequences are SNHLY and FYNNEI. There are 14 residues in the CDR3. The rearrangement links TRBV2 to TRBJ1-1; the D gene is possibly TRBD1 (5 bases). The sample comprised PBMCs. This clonotype was sampled from a girl aged 2 to 9 in good health and CMV-seropositive. CDR3 coding DNA: TGTGCCAGCAGTGCTGGGACTCACAACACTGAAGCTTTCTTT. Translation gives CASSAGTHNTEAFF.